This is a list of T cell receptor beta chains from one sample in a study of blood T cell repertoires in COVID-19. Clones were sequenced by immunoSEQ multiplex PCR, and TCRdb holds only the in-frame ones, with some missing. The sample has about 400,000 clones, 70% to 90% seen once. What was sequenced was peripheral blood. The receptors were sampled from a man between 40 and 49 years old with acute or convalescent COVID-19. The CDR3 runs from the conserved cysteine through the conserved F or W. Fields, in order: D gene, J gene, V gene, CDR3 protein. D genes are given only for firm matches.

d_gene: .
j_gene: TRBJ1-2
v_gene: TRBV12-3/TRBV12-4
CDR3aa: CASNMGGRGSYTF

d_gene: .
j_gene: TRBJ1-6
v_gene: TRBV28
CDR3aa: CASSLGLRAPLHF

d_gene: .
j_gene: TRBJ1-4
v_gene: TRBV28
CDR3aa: CASSTGSYATNEKLFF

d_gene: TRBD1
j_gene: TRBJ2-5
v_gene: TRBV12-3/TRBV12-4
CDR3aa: CASSVSGTDQYF

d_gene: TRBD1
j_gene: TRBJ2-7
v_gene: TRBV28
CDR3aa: CASEGAAYEQYF

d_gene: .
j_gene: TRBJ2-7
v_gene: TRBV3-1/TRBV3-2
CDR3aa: CASSLPPGYEQYF

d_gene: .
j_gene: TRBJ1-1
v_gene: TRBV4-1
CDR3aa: CASSHEVSTMNTEAFF

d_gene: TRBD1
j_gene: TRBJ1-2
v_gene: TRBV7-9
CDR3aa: CASSSLGQAIYGYTF

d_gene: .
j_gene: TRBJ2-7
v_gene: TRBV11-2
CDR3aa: CASSLGFTESYEQYF

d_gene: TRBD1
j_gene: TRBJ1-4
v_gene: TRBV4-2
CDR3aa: CASSQGLGDRGRLGPEKLFF

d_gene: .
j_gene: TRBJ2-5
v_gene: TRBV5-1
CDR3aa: CASSSLRGDQETQYF

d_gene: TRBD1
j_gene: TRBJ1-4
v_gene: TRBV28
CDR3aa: CATATRRGTNEKLFF

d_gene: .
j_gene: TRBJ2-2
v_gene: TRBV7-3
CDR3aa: CASRWSPNTGELFF

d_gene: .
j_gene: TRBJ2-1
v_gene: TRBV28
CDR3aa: CASSLAWGDYNEQFF

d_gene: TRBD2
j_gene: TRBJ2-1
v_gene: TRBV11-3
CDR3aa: CASSPAGGLAFNEQFF

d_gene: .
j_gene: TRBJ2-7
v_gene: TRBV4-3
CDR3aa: CASSQQGNLYEQYF

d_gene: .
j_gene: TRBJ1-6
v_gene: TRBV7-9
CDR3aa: CASSGGRASSYNSPLHF

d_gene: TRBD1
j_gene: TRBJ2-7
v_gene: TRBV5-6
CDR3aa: CASSSTGVKQYF

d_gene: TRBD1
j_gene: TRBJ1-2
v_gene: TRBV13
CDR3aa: CASSLNPGQGFDYGYTF

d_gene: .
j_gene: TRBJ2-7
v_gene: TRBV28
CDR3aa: CASSPGLGVYEQYF

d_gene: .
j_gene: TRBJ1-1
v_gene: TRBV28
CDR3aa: CASTTGGWSTEAFF

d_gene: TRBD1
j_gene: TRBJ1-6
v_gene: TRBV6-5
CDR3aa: CASSFTGTVLSPLHF

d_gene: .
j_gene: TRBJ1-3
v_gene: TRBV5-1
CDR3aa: CASSFSDQGKGNTIYF

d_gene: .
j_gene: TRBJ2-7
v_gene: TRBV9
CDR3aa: CASSSGTGGVAGGLDEQYF

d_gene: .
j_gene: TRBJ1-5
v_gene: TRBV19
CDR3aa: CASSAMRDSNQPQHF

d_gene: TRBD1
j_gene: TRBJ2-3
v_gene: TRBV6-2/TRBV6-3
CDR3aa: CASSYPRTGTGGGNTQYF

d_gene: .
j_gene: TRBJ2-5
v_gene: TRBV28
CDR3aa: CASSLRTVLQETQYF

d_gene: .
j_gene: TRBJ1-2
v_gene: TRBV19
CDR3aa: CASSIRQVGVGYTF

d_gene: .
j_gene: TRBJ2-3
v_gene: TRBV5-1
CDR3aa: CASSRISGSVDTQYF

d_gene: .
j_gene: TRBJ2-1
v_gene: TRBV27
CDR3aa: CASSFTLRNEQFF

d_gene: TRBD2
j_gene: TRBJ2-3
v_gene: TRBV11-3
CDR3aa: CASSLPGLELHF

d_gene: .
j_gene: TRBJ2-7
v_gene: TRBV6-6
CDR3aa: CASSYSIAEQYF

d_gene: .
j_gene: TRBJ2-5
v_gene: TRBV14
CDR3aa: CASSQVEETQYF

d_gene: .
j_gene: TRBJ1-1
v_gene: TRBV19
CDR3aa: CASNEVRDILLDTEAFF

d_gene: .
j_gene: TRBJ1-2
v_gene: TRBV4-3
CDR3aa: CASSQEVGAAYYGYTF

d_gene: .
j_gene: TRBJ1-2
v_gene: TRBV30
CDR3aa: CAWRDTSFWGMFNYGYTF

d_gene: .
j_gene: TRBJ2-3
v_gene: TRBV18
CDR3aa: CASSPVFQASTDTQYF

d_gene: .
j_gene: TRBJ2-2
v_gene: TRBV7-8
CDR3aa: CASSLTGRGDGELFF

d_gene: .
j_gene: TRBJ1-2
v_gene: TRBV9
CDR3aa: CASSGGIVNYGYTF

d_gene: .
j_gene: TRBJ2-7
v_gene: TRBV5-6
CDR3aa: CASSPIDGYEQYF

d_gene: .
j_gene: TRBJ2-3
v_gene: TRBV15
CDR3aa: CATSSRLEVGTDTQYF

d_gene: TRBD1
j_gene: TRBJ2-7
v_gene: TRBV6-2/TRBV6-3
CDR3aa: CASSYGQGLVEQYF

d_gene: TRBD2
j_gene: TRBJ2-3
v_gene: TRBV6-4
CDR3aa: CASSQTSGGTDTQYF

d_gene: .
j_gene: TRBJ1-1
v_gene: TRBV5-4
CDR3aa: CASSLDPGRTEAFF

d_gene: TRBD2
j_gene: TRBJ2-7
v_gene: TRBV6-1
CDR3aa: CASSEGEASGGSYF

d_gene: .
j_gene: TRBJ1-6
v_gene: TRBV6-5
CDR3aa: CASSWGVNSPLHF

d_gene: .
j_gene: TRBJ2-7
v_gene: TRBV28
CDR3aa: CASSVGQTYEQYF

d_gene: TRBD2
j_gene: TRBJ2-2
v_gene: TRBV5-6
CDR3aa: CASSPLGLAGYTGELFF

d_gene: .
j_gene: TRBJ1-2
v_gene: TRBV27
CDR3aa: CASSARVDNHYGYTF

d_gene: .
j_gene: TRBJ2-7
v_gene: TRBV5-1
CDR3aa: CASSFTTGYEQYF

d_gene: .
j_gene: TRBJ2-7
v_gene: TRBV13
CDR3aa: CASSSGAGDEQYF

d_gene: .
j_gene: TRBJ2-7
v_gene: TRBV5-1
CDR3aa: CASSLGPSSGEQYF

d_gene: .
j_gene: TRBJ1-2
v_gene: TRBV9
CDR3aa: CASSVRGRGSYGYTF

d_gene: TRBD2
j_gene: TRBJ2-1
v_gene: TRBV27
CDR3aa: CASNPLAGAGNEQFF